This section outlines one T cell receptor beta chain sequence together with its context. Its specificity is not known. The source of the sample is a study of cytomegalovirus exposure and HLA in healthy donors. Study information: Among the 398 donors who were genotyped, around 77% fell in the genetic ancestry cluster that is associated with self-reported Caucasian donors. Notes on the study in general: Productive rates of about 87% or about 30% were seen for most TCR beta V segments in an earlier analysis. Among TCR beta chains, those listed as cytomegalovirus-associated numbered around 180. Presence/absence analyses rested on an assumption that sequencing depth was roughly uniform across donors.

Germline CDR1 and CDR2: SGHRS and YFSETQ. The CDR3 is 17 residues long. J lost 2 bases, V lost 3 bases, and 11 bases had no gene match. 13 Jbeta primers and 60 Vbeta primers were used for the PCR. The table came from immunoSEQ multiplex PCR; TCRdb's copy has only in-frame clones and leaves some out. The sample includes 150,000 to 200,000 clones, about 64% of them seen just once. Sequenced input: PBMCs. The TCR comes from a man aged 45-65 years in good health and CMV-seronegative. The rearrangement uses TRBV5-1 and TRBJ2-5, with 9 bases lining up with TRBD2. Here the CDR3 DNA reads TGCGCCAGCAGCTCCCTCGCTGGGGCGGGGGGGCAAGAGACCCAGTACTTC. This translates into CASSSLAGAGGQETQYF. Full variable domain (missing parts from reference TRBV5-1 and TRBJ2-5): KAGVTQTPRYLIKTRGQQVTLSCSPISGHRSVSWYQQTPGQGLQFLFEYFSETQRNKGNFPGRFSGRQFSNSRSEMNVSTLELGDSALYLCASSSLAGAGGQETQYFGPGTRLLVL.